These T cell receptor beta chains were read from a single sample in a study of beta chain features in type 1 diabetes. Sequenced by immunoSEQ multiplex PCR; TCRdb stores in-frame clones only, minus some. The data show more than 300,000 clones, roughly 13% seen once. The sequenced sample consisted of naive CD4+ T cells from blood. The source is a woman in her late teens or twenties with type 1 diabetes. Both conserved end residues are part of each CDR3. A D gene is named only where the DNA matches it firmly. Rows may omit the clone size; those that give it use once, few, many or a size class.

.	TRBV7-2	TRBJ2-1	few	TGTGCCAGCAGTCAAGACCGACTCCACTCCTACAATGAGCAGTTCTTC	CASSQDRLHSYNEQFF
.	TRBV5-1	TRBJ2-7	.	TGCGCCAGCAGTTTACAGGGCTACGAGCAGTACTTC	CASSLQGYEQYF
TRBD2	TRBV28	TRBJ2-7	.	TGTGCCAGCAGTTTCGGCGGGAGGGTTTCCTACGAGCAGTACTTC	CASSFGGRVSYEQYF
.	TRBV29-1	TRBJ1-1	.	TGCAGCGTTGAGCGGCACACTGAAGCTTTCTTT	CSVERHTEAFF
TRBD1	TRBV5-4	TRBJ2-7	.	TGTGCCAGCAGCTTGAAGGGACAGGGAACTTTCGAGCAGTACTTC	CASSLKGQGTFEQYF
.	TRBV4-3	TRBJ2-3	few	TGCGCCAGCAGCCAAGATCAGGTTACGCAGTATTTT	CASSQDQVTQYF
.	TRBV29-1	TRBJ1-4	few	TGCAGCGTCGCTCCGGACACCCGAGAAAAACTGTTTTTT	CSVAPDTREKLFF
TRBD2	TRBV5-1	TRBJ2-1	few	TGCGCCAGCAACCCACTACTAGCGGGAGCAAATGAGCAGTTCTTC	CASNPLLAGANEQFF
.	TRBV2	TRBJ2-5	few	TGTGCCAGCAAGAGGACGGAGGCGGCCCAGTACTTC	CASKRTEAAQYF
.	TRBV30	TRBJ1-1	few	TGTGCCTGGTCGGGACACCTGAACACTGAAGCTTTCTTT	CAWSGHLNTEAFF
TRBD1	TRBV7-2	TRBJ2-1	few	TGTGCCAGCAGCTTAATTTGGGTTCGACAGGGCCACAATGAGCAGTTCTTC	CASSLIWVRQGHNEQFF
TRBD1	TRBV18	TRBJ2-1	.	TGTGCCAGCTCCCTCCGGGACAGGGACGTTGAGCAGTTCTTC	CASSLRDRDVEQFF
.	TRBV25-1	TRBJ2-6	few	TGTGCCAGCAGTTCCCTCTTCTCTGGGGCCAACGTCCTGACTTTC	CASSSLFSGANVLTF
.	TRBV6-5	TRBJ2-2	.	TGTGCCAGCAGTTACAGGCTAGAGGCCGGGGAGCTGTTTTTT	CASSYRLEAGELFF
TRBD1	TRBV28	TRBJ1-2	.	TGTGCCAGCAGTCCCCCGGACAGGAACTATGGCTACACCTTC	CASSPPDRNYGYTF
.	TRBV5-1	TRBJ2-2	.	TGCGCCAGCAGCTTCAAGGGTAGCGCCGGGGAGCTGTTTTTT	CASSFKGSAGELFF
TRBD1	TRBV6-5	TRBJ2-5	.	TGTGCCAGCAGTTATTCATACAGGGGGCGTGGGGAGACCCAGTACTTC	CASSYSYRGRGETQYF
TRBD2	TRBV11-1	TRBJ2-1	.	TGTGCCAGCAGCTTAATTTGGGCTAGCGGGCCCAATGAGCAGTTCTTC	CASSLIWASGPNEQFF
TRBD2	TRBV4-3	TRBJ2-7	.	TGCGCCAGCAGCCAAGATGGCGGGACTAGGTCCTACGAGCAGTACTTC	CASSQDGGTRSYEQYF
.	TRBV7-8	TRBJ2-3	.	TGTGCCAGCAGCCCGGTGCCAGATACGCAGTATTTT	CASSPVPDTQYF
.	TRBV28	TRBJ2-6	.	TGTGCCAGCAGCTATGAGGCTTCGTGGCCTGGGGCCAACGTCCTGACTTTC	CASSYEASWPGANVLTF
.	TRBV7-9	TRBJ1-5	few	TGTGCCAGCAGCTTACAGGGGTTCCAGCCCCAGCATTTT	CASSLQGFQPQHF
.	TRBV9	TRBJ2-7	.	TGTGCCAGCAGCGTAGGGTCAGGGCGCCTCTACGAGCAGTACTTC	CASSVGSGRLYEQYF
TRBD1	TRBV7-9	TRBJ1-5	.	TGTGCCAGCAGCCCACCCGGGACAGGGAGACATCAGCCCCAGCATTTT	CASSPPGTGRHQPQHF
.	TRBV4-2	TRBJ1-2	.	TGTGCCAGCAGCCAAGAGAAGGGGAACTATGGCTACACCTTC	CASSQEKGNYGYTF
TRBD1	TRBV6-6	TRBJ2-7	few	TGTGCCAGCAGTTGGGGACAGGCCTCCTACGAGCAGTACTTC	CASSWGQASYEQYF
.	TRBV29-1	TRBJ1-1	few	TGCAGCGTTGGAGGCAGACTGAACACTGAAGCTTTCTTT	CSVGGRLNTEAFF
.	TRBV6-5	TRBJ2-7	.	TGTGCCAGCGGGGGAGGCGGCTACGAGCAGTACTTC	CASGGGGYEQYF
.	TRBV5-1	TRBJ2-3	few	TGCGCCAGCAGCCCCGGACAGCAATCCGATACGCAGTATTTT	CASSPGQQSDTQYF